These 2 T cell receptor beta chains were all obtained from the same sample, sequenced in a study of early T cells in non-severe SARS-CoV-2 infection. TCRdb reprocessed the 5' RACE reads with MiXCR, giving one entry per CDR3 protein. The table has tens of thousands of distinct CDR3 sequences, about 12% seen once; the top ten hold roughly 6.8%. The sample taken for sequencing was whole blood. Receptors originate from an adult who was a healthcare worker with PCR-confirmed SARS-CoV-2 infection or an uninfected control (not recorded which).

The chain recombines TRBV19 with TRBJ1-1, with 9 bases matching TRBD1. Looked up from germline, CDR1 is LNHDA and CDR2 is SQIVND (reference sequence). The V segment lost 11 bases and the J segment 5 bases; nucleotides outside the gene matches: 9. CDR3 length equals 13 residues. The CDR3 protein is CASRGQGVTEAFF. CDR3 DNA: TGTGCCTCAAGGGGACAGGGTGTTACTGAAGCTTTCTTT.

In this sample, this clonotype turned up many times. This chain connects TRBV7-9 to TRBJ1-6; unclear D gene. This CDR3 comprises 13 residues. V lost 1 base, J lost 9 bases, and 7 bases lay in between. Looked up from germline, CDR1 is SEHNR and CDR2 is FQNEAQ (reference sequence). This CDR3 is CASSLGVGSPLHF. The CDR3 DNA reads TGTGCCAGCAGCTTAGGGGTTGGTTCACCCCTCCACTTT.